These T cell receptor beta chains were read from a single sample in a study of blood T cell repertoires in COVID-19. The repertoire was sequenced with immunoSEQ multiplex PCR; TCRdb's copy has only in-frame clones and lacks some. The sample shows 120,000 or so clones, more than 75% of them seen only once. Sequenced material: peripheral blood. These receptors all come from a woman aged 55-69 years with acute or convalescent COVID-19. Each CDR3 is given with its conserved first and last residue. Fields, in order: clone size, CDR3 length, D gene, V gene, J gene, CDR3 protein, CDR3 DNA. D genes are given only for firm matches. Size is stated for part of the rows, as once, few or many counts, or as a class when the clone is expanded.

clone_size: .
cdr3_length: 16
d_call: .
v_call: TRBV5-6
j_call: TRBJ1-4
cdr3_aa: CASSLRGREGLRKLFF
cdr3_nt: TGTGCCAGCAGCTTAAGAGGAAGGGAGGGGTTGAGGAAACTGTTTTTT

clone_size: .
cdr3_length: 14
d_call: .
v_call: TRBV29-1
j_call: TRBJ1-3
cdr3_aa: CSVGLASSGNTIYF
cdr3_nt: TGCAGCGTTGGGCTGGCCAGCTCTGGAAACACCATATATTTT

clone_size: .
cdr3_length: 17
d_call: .
v_call: TRBV19
j_call: TRBJ1-2
cdr3_aa: CASSIWGGFPSNYGYTF
cdr3_nt: TGTGCCAGTAGTATATGGGGCGGCTTTCCATCTAACTATGGCTACACCTTC

clone_size: .
cdr3_length: 14
d_call: .
v_call: TRBV15
j_call: TRBJ2-5
cdr3_aa: CATSRDTGQETQYF
cdr3_nt: TGTGCCACCAGCAGAGATACGGGCCAAGAGACCCAGTACTTC

clone_size: .
cdr3_length: 15
d_call: .
v_call: TRBV9
j_call: TRBJ2-7
cdr3_aa: CASSVQTGSSYEQYF
cdr3_nt: TGTGCCAGCAGCGTACAGACAGGTTCCTCCTACGAGCAGTACTTC

clone_size: .
cdr3_length: 15
d_call: TRBD2
v_call: TRBV9
j_call: TRBJ2-3
cdr3_aa: CASSVLAASTDTQYF
cdr3_nt: TGTGCCAGCAGCGTCCTAGCGGCTAGCACAGATACGCAGTATTTT

clone_size: .
cdr3_length: 13
d_call: .
v_call: TRBV7-8
j_call: TRBJ1-2
cdr3_aa: CASSLRGIDGYTF
cdr3_nt: TGTGCCAGCAGCCTCCGAGGGATCGATGGCTACACCTTC

clone_size: once
cdr3_length: 15
d_call: .
v_call: TRBV18
j_call: TRBJ2-1
cdr3_aa: CASSQADSSYNEQFF
cdr3_nt: TGTGCCAGCTCGCAAGCGGATAGCTCCTACAATGAGCAGTTCTTC

clone_size: .
cdr3_length: 15
d_call: .
v_call: TRBV2
j_call: TRBJ1-5
cdr3_aa: CASSGQLYSNQPQHF
cdr3_nt: TGTGCCAGCAGTGGGCAGTTGTATAGCAATCAGCCCCAGCATTTT

clone_size: .
cdr3_length: 15
d_call: .
v_call: TRBV6-5
j_call: TRBJ1-2
cdr3_aa: CASYTLRKQNYGYTF
cdr3_nt: TGTGCCAGCTATACGCTAAGAAAGCAAAACTATGGCTACACCTTC

clone_size: .
cdr3_length: 15
d_call: TRBD2
v_call: TRBV6-5
j_call: TRBJ2-3
cdr3_aa: CASTTTSGGTDTQYF
cdr3_nt: TGTGCCAGCACCACGACTAGCGGTGGCACAGATACGCAGTATTTT

clone_size: .
cdr3_length: 13
d_call: .
v_call: TRBV2
j_call: TRBJ2-5
cdr3_aa: CASSRQGQETQYF
cdr3_nt: TGTGCCAGCAGCCGGCAGGGCCAAGAGACCCAGTACTTC

clone_size: .
cdr3_length: 15
d_call: .
v_call: TRBV5-1
j_call: TRBJ2-1
cdr3_aa: CASSLGQGTYNEQFF
cdr3_nt: TGCGCCAGCAGCTTGGGGCAGGGGACCTACAATGAGCAGTTCTTC

clone_size: .
cdr3_length: 18
d_call: TRBD1
v_call: TRBV19
j_call: TRBJ1-5
cdr3_aa: CASSIAVGAGTGHQPQHF
cdr3_nt: TGTGCCAGTAGTATCGCCGTTGGGGCTGGGACAGGGCATCAGCCCCAGCATTTT

clone_size: .
cdr3_length: 14
d_call: .
v_call: TRBV28
j_call: TRBJ2-5
cdr3_aa: CASRRSASGPTQYF
cdr3_nt: TGTGCCAGCAGGCGTTCGGCGAGCGGGCCGACCCAGTACTTC